This passage covers 19 T cell receptor beta chains from one sample sequenced in a study of shared clonotypes between healthy human individuals. TCRdb's copy holds only in-frame clones and misses some; the assay was immunoSEQ multiplex PCR. The sample includes approximately 2,200,000 clones, about 92% of them seen just once. The naive CD8 population came from CD45RO-negative cells selected for CCR7, without terminally differentiated effector memory CD45RA+ cells. The sequencing input was naive CD8+ T cells from PBMCs. These receptors were taken from a man aged 18-30 years in good health. Some clones in this sample may be carry-over from other donors' samples.

The gene calls are TRBV19 and TRBJ1-2; TRBD1 aligns across 7 bases. The CDR3 contains 12 residues. V lost 5 bases and J lost 6; bases outside the gene matches: 3. The germline V gene encodes CDR1 LNHDA and CDR2 SQIVND (reference sequence). CDR3: CASSGQDNGYTF. In DNA form, the CDR3 reads TGTGCCAGTAGTGGACAGGATAATGGCTACACCTTC. Using reference TRBV19 and TRBJ1-2 for the parts outside the CDR3, the full variable domain is DGGITQSPKYLFRKEGQNVTLSCEQNLNHDAMYWYRQDPGQGLRLIYYSQIVNDFQKGDIAEGYSVSREKKESFPLTVTSAQKNPTAFYLCASSGQDNGYTFGSGTRLTVV.

V usage is TRBV7-9 and J usage is TRBJ1-4; a possible D gene is TRBD1 (5 bases). The germline CDR1 and CDR2 sequences are SEHNR and FQNEAQ (reference sequence). This CDR3 spans 15 amino acids. Trimming took 5 bases from V and 6 from J, leaving 16 bases between them. The chain's CDR3 is CASSPDTSTYEKLFF. In nucleotides, the CDR3 is TGTGCCAGCAGCCCGGACACCTCGACGTATGAAAAACTGTTTTTT.

This clone was counted only a few times. V and J are TRBV5-6 and TRBJ1-1, with D uncertain. Germline V gives CDR1 SGHDT, CDR2 YYEEEE. CDR3 size: 14 residues. The V and J ends lost 0 bases and 1 base respectively, with 7 bases between them. The CDR3 DNA reads TGTGCCAGCAGCTTGGCCCCGAGGAACACTGAAGCTTTCTTT. Protein product: CASSLAPRNTEAFF.

CDR3 coding DNA: TGTGCCAGCAGTGAGGGGGTGGCGTGGGAGACCCAGTACTTC. It specifies CASSEGVAWETQYF. This chain links TRBV2 with TRBJ2-5; either TRBD1 or TRBD2 may fit D (5 bases each). This CDR3 region has 14 residues. The V gene's germline CDR1 is SNHLY and CDR2 FYNNEI. V shed 3 bases and J shed 5 bases, with 13 bases lying between them.

The V gene is TRBV5-6, the J gene TRBJ2-7, with D possibly matching TRBD2 (5 bases). The V and J ends lost 6 bases and 2 bases respectively, with 18 bases between them. Germline V CDR1 and CDR2: SGHDT, YYEEEE. This CDR3 comprises 15 residues. DNA for the CDR3: TGTGCCAGCATCCTCAAGGACTCCGCCCCCTACGAGCAGTACTTC. This encodes CASILKDSAPYEQYF. Drawing the rest from reference TRBV5-6 and TRBJ2-7, the complete variable domain is DAGVTQSPTHLIKTRGQQVTLRCSPKSGHDTVSWYQQALGQGPQFIFQYYEEEERQRGNFPDRFSGHQFPNYSSELNVNALLLGDSALYLCASILKDSAPYEQYFGPGTRLTVT.

The chain uses TRBV7-9 and TRBJ2-5, with no clear D. Between the trimmed V and J ends, which lost 5 bases and 4 bases, there was a span of 14 bases. Germline V gene data show CDR1 as SEHNR and CDR2 as FQNEAQ (reference sequence). This CDR3 comprises 14 residues. In DNA form, the CDR3 reads TGTGCCAGCAGCCGACCTACCGAGCGAGAGACCCAGTACTTC. This encodes CASSRPTERETQYF.

The chain carries TRBV6-5 and TRBJ1-3, with D possibly matching TRBD1 (5 bases). Germline values: CDR1 MNHEY, CDR2 SVGAGI. There are 14 residues in the CDR3. Trimming took 5 bases from V and 4 from J, leaving 12 bases between them. The CDR3 bases are TGTGCCAGCAGTGGACACCCCTCGGGAAACACCATATATTTT. Translation gives CASSGHPSGNTIYF.

V gene TRBV5-1 combines with J gene TRBJ2-7; D ambiguous. Germline loops: CDR1 SGHRS, CDR2 YFSETQ. Trimming took off 4 bases at V and 3 bases at J, with 8 bases between the two ends. This CDR3 region has 12 residues. The CDR3 DNA reads as TGCGCCAGCAGCGCCAATCGCTACGAGCAGTACTTC. The encoded protein is CASSANRYEQYF.

This chain joins TRBV9 and TRBJ1-1; weak D call: TRBD1 (6 bases). The CDR3 loop spans 14 amino acids. The germline CDR1 and CDR2 sequences are SGDLS and YYNGEE. V was pared by 0 bases and J by 4 bases, with 10 bases between. The CDR3, as DNA: TGTGCCAGCAGCGTAGACAGGGAGGGCACTGAAGCTTTCTTT. Amino acid sequence: CASSVDREGTEAFF.

The chain employs TRBV29-1 and TRBJ2-1; D uncertain. The germline gives CDR1 SQVTM, CDR2 ANQGSEA. V was pared by 7 bases and J by 9 bases, with 10 bases between. The length of the CDR3 is 10 residues. The CDR3 DNA sequence: TGCAGCGCACGCCGGAGTGAGCAGTTCTTC. Translating gives CSARRSEQFF.

On this clone itself: Other DNA sequences in the same sample also yield this CDR3. The J gene is TRBJ1-5, the V gene TRBV7-9; D is unresolved. V was shortened by 0 bases and J by 3 bases, with 6 bases between the two germline ends. Per germline, CDR1 SEHNR and CDR2 FQNEAQ (reference sequence). The CDR3 is 14 residues long. Written as DNA, the CDR3 is TGTGCCAGCAGCTTAGCGCAGACCAATCAGCCCCAGCATTTT. Translation: CASSLAQTNQPQHF. Full variable domain (rest looked up from reference TRBV7-9 and TRBJ1-5): DTGVSQNPRHKITKRGQNVTFRCDPISEHNRLYWYRQTLGQGPEFLTYFQNEAQLEKSRLLSDRFSAERPKGSFSTLEIQRTEQGDSAMYLCASSLAQTNQPQHFGDGTRLSIL.

The chain is built from TRBV19 and TRBJ1-1, with D perhaps matching TRBD1 (5 bases). The V end lost 3 bases, the J end lost 2 bases, and 10 bases lay between the germline ends. Germline V lookup: CDR1 LNHDA, CDR2 SQIVND (reference sequence). The CDR3 totals 14 residues. CDR3 region: CASSMVGANTEAFF. The DNA of the CDR3 is TGTGCCAGTAGTATGGTCGGGGCTAACACTGAAGCTTTCTTT.

CDR3 sequence (DNA): TGTGCCAGCAGTGACAACGGGACCCCCCCAGATACGCAGTATTTT. It encodes CASSDNGTPPDTQYF. This chain joins TRBV2 and TRBJ2-3; D possibly uses TRBD1 or TRBD2 (5 bases each). The CDR3 length is 15 residues. Germline loops: CDR1 SNHLY, CDR2 FYNNEI. With 3 bases removed from V and 4 bases from J, the gap between germline ends came to 14 bases.

V and J are TRBV18 and TRBJ1-2, with 8 bases fitting TRBD1. The J segment lost 6 bases and the V segment lost 3 bases, leaving 21 bases of the junction unmatched. Germline lookup yields CDR1 KGHSH and CDR2 LQKENI. The CDR3 extends over 19 amino acids. CDR3 coding DNA: TGTGCCAGCTCACCGACAGTTTTTACCAGGACAGGGTGGGAACATGGCTACACCTTC. This translates into CASSPTVFTRTGWEHGYTF.

The chain couples TRBV27 to TRBJ1-5, with D possibly matching TRBD1 (6 bases). V lost 8 bases and J 7 bases, leaving 15 bases between the germline ends. CDR3 size: 13 residues. In germline, CDR1 is MNHEY, CDR2 SMNVEV (reference sequence). CDR3 nucleotides: TGTGCCAGCTACGGGGGCGCGGGGCAGCCCCAGCATTTT. This gives the protein CASYGGAGQPQHF.

The chain uses TRBV7-3 and TRBJ2-1; D is possibly TRBD2 (6 bases). There are 15 residues in the CDR3. Trimming took off 3 bases at V and 0 bases at J, with 9 bases between the two ends. Germline V gene lookup returns CDR1 SGHTA and CDR2 FQGTGA. The CDR3 nucleotides are TGTGCCAGCAGCTTTACCGGGGGCTCCTACAATGAGCAGTTCTTC. Protein sequence: CASSFTGGSYNEQFF.

The CDR3 region has the DNA TGCGCCAGCAGTCAAATAAACGGACCCGCGGGCTACGAGCAGTACTTC. The encoded protein is CASSQINGPAGYEQYF. The chain is built from TRBV23-1 and TRBJ2-7, with a weak D call TRBD2 (5 bases). TRBV23-1 is an open reading frame, and its role is uncertain. Trimming shortened V by 2 bases and J by 3 bases, and 17 bases separated the two germline ends. This CDR3 contains 16 residues.

The table lists this clone with a count of one. The chain carries TRBV6-1 and TRBJ1-1, with 9 bases that match TRBD1. The CDR3 is made up of 15 amino acids. V was pared by 6 bases and J by 3 bases, with 8 bases of the junction left unmatched. Per germline, CDR1 MNHNS and CDR2 SASEGT. The CDR3 DNA sequence: TGTGCCAGCAGCCCGGACAGGGGAGGAGACACTGAAGCTTTCTTT. Its protein is CASSPDRGGDTEAFF.

As to this clone: Other DNA sequences in the same sample also yield this CDR3. The chain has TRBV15 and TRBJ2-7, with 10 bases lining up with TRBD1. CDR1 and CDR2 from the germline V gene are LNHNV and YYDKDF (reference sequence). Trimming took 5 bases from V and 0 from J; bases not matched to a gene: 4. This CDR3 is built from 15 residues. The CDR3 nucleotides are TGTGCCACCAGCTCACGGGACAGGGGCTCCTACGAGCAGTACTTC. This encodes CATSSRDRGSYEQYF. Full variable domain (remainder filled in from reference TRBV15 and TRBJ2-7): DAMVIQNPRYQVTQFGKPVTLSCSQTLNHNVMYWYQQKSSQAPKLLFHYYDKDFNNEADTPDNFQSRRPNTSFCFLDIRSPGLGDTAMYLCATSSRDRGSYEQYFGPGTRLTVT.